This section outlines one T cell receptor beta chain sequence together with its context. Its antigen target is currently unknown. No much larger clone is present one base from it, and per-base qualities are unavailable. The record originates from a study of lymphopenia after photon versus proton radiotherapy (dated by TCRdb to the late 2010s). Study-wide context: In patients with gastrointestinal tumors who developed high-grade lymphopenia, the study compared the immunological effects of photon radiation therapy with those of proton radiation therapy. The cohort included around 22 patients with gastrointestinal tumors who developed lymphopenia after receiving either photon or proton therapy. The goal of the study was to characterize the differences between the two radiation modalities in how they affect the immune system. Study-wide findings and limitations: The authors looked at the survival association only in patients who died, and they framed better survival with proton therapy as a possibility rather than a demonstrated result. Among patients across the cohort who died, overall survival time showed an inverse correlation with a larger post-nadir drop in TCR diversity. Proton-treated patients stayed relatively stable during treatment, while photon-treated patients lost naive T cells and TCR diversity and gained effector/memory populations. Once the lymphocyte count had reached its nadir, the repertoires of photon-treated patients showed oligoclonal expansion, particularly of CD8+ Temra cells, and this expansion drove the decline in diversity.

The protocol used for the library was the immunoSEQ multiplex PCR assay. T cell repertoires were profiled with deep sequencing of rearranged TCR beta loci together with multiparametric flow cytometry. The source is immuneACCESS, and TCRdb retained only in-frame sequences with V and J called. Part of the clones is not carried over; for the studies checked, unresolved V genes explain less than half of this, and the remainder is unexplained. For this sample there are more than 25,000 clones; 83% appear just once. The leading ten clones occupy 3% to 4.5% of the sample. From cysteine to phenylalanine, the CDR3 is 15 amino acids long. The only DNA kept is the CDR3, 45 bases in frame from the first base. The germline V gene specifies SGDLS as CDR1 and YYNGEE as CDR2. Here V drops 2 bases and J drops 7 bases, and the junction holds 8 bases not matched to any gene.

In this chain, TRBV9 is recombined with TRBJ2-1; 8 bases in the middle match TRBD2. The sample in question was peripheral blood, obtained from a patient treated with photon-based radiotherapy. The sequence derives from a woman between 50 and 59 years old with pancreatic cancer. At the DNA level, the sequence is TGTGCCAGCAGCGTGCCCGGGACTAGTGTGAATGAGCAGTTCTTC. The translation is CASSVPGTSVNEQFF.